The present T cell receptor beta chain was sequenced within a study of untreated major depressive disorder. Controls scored 5 or less on a depressive symptom inventory and never had mood disorders. Magnetic negative selection enriched CD4+ T cells from thawed PBMCs. Regarding the study as a whole: Sequencing comparisons covered only three preselected Vbeta families.

Note on this clone: The antigen remains unidentified.

V lost 0 bases and J lost 3, with 11 bases in between. The CDR3 spans 15 residues. CDR1 and CDR2 from the germline V gene are LGHNA and YNFKEQ. Assay: immunoSEQ multiplex PCR; the TCRdb copy retains only in-frame clones and omits some. Among 20,000 to 25,000 clones, roughly 90% were seen once, and the ten largest hold 0.4% to 0.6%. Material for sequencing was CD4+ T cells from PBMCs. The gene calls are TRBV4-2 and TRBJ1-2, with D possibly being TRBD1 (5 bases). The receptor was derived from a woman in her thirties or forties in good health. The DNA for the CDR3 is TGTGCCAGCAGCCAAGACGGGTCAGGGTACTATGGCTACACCTTC. Protein product: CASSQDGSGYYGYTF.